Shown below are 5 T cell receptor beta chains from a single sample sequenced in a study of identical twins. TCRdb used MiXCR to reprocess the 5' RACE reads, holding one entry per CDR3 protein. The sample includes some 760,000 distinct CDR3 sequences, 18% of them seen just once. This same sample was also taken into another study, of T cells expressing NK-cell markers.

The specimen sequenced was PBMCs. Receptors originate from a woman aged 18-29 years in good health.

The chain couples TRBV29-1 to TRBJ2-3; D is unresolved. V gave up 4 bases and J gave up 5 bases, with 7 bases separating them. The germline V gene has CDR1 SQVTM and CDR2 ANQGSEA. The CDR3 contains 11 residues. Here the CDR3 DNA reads TGCAGCGTTGCCCTACTAGATACGCAGTATTTT. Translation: CSVALLDTQYF.

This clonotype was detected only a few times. The CDR3 DNA sequence: TGTGCCAGCAACCAGCGGGGTAACTACGAGCAGTACTTC. Its protein product is CASNQRGNYEQYF. This chain uses TRBV6-2 or TRBV6-3 with TRBJ2-7; 7 bases are shared with TRBD2. The germline CDR1 and CDR2 sequences are MNHEY and SVGEGT. J was trimmed by 3 bases and V by 7 bases; bases with no gene match: 6. CDR3 length: 13 amino acids.

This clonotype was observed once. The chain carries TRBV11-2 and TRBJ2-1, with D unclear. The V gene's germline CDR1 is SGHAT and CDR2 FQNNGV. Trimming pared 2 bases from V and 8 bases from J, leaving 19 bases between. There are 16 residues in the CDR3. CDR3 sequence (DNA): TGTGCCAGCAGCTTAAAATACGGCCTAGGTACAGATGAGCAGTTCTTC. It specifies CASSLKYGLGTDEQFF.

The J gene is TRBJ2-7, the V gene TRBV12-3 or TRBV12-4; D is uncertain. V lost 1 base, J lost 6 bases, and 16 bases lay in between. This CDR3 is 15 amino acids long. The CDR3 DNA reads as TGTGCCAGCAGTTTAGATGTTGGCTCAACGACCGAGCAGTACTTC. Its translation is CASSLDVGSTTEQYF.

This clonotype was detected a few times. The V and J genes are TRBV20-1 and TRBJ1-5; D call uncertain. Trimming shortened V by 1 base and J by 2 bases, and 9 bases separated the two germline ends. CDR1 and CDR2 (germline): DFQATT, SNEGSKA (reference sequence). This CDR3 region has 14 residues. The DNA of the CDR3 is TGCAGTGCTAGAGGCCGGACTGGCAATCAGCCCCAGCATTTT. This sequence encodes CSARGRTGNQPQHF.